Below are 12 T cell receptor beta chains sequenced from a single sample in a study of blood T cell repertoires in COVID-19. The method was immunoSEQ multiplex PCR; TCRdb's version includes in-frame clones alone and lacks a portion of them. The sample holds some 500,000 clones; around 89% are singletons and the top ten take approximately 1.8%. Input material: PBMCs or T cells enriched from blood (not recorded which). The origin of the receptors is a woman aged 40 to 50 who had recovered from COVID-19.

This clone was detected once. The chain combines TRBV14 with TRBJ2-7; tentatively, D is TRBD1 (6 bases). CDR1 SGHDN and CDR2 FVKESK come from the germline V gene. The CDR3 runs to 15 residues. The V and J ends lost 4 bases and 6 bases respectively, with 19 bases between them. CDR3 coding DNA: TGTGCCAGCAGCCGCACAGGGACCGCCCCTCTCGAGCAGTACTTC. It codes for CASSRTGTAPLEQYF.

The CDR3 here is CASSQDIGQRSSYEQYF. DNA for the CDR3: TGTGCCAGCAGCCAAGATATAGGACAGCGGAGCTCCTACGAGCAGTACTTC. V and J are TRBV4-2 and TRBJ2-7; D is perhaps TRBD1 (6 bases). The CDR3 contains 17 residues. The V end lost 0 bases, the J end lost 0 bases, and 15 bases lay between the germline ends. Per the germline V gene, CDR1 is LGHNA and CDR2 is YNFKEQ.

The chain links TRBV12-5 to TRBJ1-1; a weak D match, TRBD1 (5 bases). The germline V gene has CDR1 LGHNT and CDR2 FRNRAP. The V end lost 1 base, the J end lost 4 bases, and 7 bases lay between the germline ends. This CDR3 region has 13 residues. This CDR3 is CASGLGGGTEAFF. CDR3 nucleotides: TGTGCTAGTGGTTTGGGCGGGGGCACTGAAGCTTTCTTT.

This clone occurred once. The rearrangement joins TRBV21-1 to TRBJ1-2; TRBD1 reflects the table's D call only, with no check against the DNA. TRBV21-1 corresponds to a pseudogene. The CDR3 length is 14 residues. CDR3 region: CASSRRDRERGYTF. The CDR3 DNA reads TGTGCCAGCAGCAGGCGAGACAGGGAACGTGGCTACACCTTC.

The V and J genes are TRBV11-2 and TRBJ2-7; D gene unclear. The length of the CDR3 is 13 residues. CDR1 and CDR2 from the germline V gene are SGHAT and FQNNGV. V lost 9 bases, J lost 2 bases, and 14 bases lay in between. CDR3 in amino acids: CASKKTATYEQYF. DNA of the CDR3: TGTGCCAGTAAGAAAACCGCGACCTACGAGCAGTACTTC.

Written as DNA, the CDR3 is TGTGCCAGCAGTGAAGCGCGCGGGGTAGGGCAGCCCCAGCATTTT. It translates to CASSEARGVGQPQHF. This rearrangement joins TRBV6-1 to TRBJ1-5, with D unclear. Germline CDR1 reads MNHNS; CDR2 reads SASEGT. The V end lost 0 bases, the J end lost 7 bases, and 13 bases lay between the germline ends. The CDR3 length is 15 residues.

The V gene is TRBV6-2 or TRBV6-3, the J gene TRBJ1-1, with unresolved D. Germline CDR1 is MNHEY and CDR2 is SVGEGT. Trimming took 6 bases from V and 1 from J, leaving 15 bases between them. There are 15 residues in the CDR3. The CDR3 region is CASSLRGTQNTEAFF. The CDR3 DNA reads as TGTGCCAGCAGCCTACGGGGTACACAGAACACTGAAGCTTTCTTT.

The chain is built from TRBV7-9 and TRBJ1-5; 9 bases map to TRBD1. Trimming removed 3 bases from V and 4 bases from J; junction bases left unmatched: 7. The CDR3 is 16 amino acids. Per germline, CDR1 SEHNR and CDR2 FQNEAQ (reference sequence). In DNA form, the CDR3 reads TGTGCCAGCAGCTTTTTTCACGGGACAGGGAATCAGCCCCAGCATTTT. Its protein is CASSFFHGTGNQPQHF.

CDR3: CASSFIGANVLTF. The DNA for the CDR3 is TGTGCCAGCAGTTTTATTGGGGCCAACGTCCTGACTTTC. The genes are TRBV12-3 or TRBV12-4 and TRBJ2-6; D is uncertain. The CDR3 length is 13 residues. V was pared by 3 bases and J by 3 bases, with 3 bases between.

The chain carries TRBV7-9 and TRBJ1-1; tentatively, D is TRBD1 (5 bases). CDR1 is SEHNR and CDR2 is FQNEAQ in the germline V gene (reference sequence). The CDR3 consists of 15 residues. The V end lost 5 bases, the J end lost 0 bases, and 13 bases lay between the germline ends. The DNA of the CDR3 is TGTGCCAGCAGCCCAAGCGGGGCGATGAACACTGAAGCTTTCTTT. Translation gives CASSPSGAMNTEAFF.

The rearrangement links TRBV9 to TRBJ1-6, with 9 bases aligning to TRBD1. Germline-derived CDR1 and CDR2 are SGDLS and YYNGEE. The trim removed 0 bases at V and 9 bases at J, leaving 10 bases unmatched. There are 17 residues in the CDR3. For the CDR3, the DNA is TGTGCCAGCAGCGTAGGGGCCGGACAGGGGATTTCTTCACCCCTCCACTTT. It yields the protein CASSVGAGQGISSPLHF. Filled out from reference TRBV9 and TRBJ1-6, the complete variable domain reads DSGVTQTPKHLITATGQRVTLRCSPRSGDLSVYWYQQSLDQGLQFLIQYYNGEERAKGNILERFSAQQFPDLHSELNLSSLELGDSALYFCASSVGAGQGISSPLHFGNGTRLTVT.

The chain carries TRBV24-1 and TRBJ1-2; 7 bases fit TRBD1. Trimming took 11 bases from V and 7 from J; bases not matched to a gene: 9. CDR1 is KGHDR, CDR2 SFDVKD, per germline. The CDR3 extends over 12 amino acids. The CDR3, as DNA: TGTGCCATTTCGACAGGGCTGAGTGGCTACACCTTC. Residues: CAISTGLSGYTF.